The source of this T cell receptor beta chain is a study of preoperative IRX-2 immunotherapy in early breast cancer. Treatment: preoperative locoregional IRX-2 cytokine immunotherapy. Samples came from a phase Ib trial of preoperative locoregional IRX-2 cytokine immunotherapy. Using immunoSEQ multiplex PCR, the repertoire was profiled, and TCRdb retains in-frame clones only, with some absent. The sample lists about 19,000 clones; 85% were seen once. There are 13 residues in the CDR3. CDR1 and CDR2 (germline): SGDLS, YYNGEE. V lost 6 bases and J lost 3, with 12 bases in between. The receptor was isolated from a human donor with breast cancer. This chain uses TRBV9 with TRBJ1-2; weak D call: TRBD1 (5 bases). The material sequenced was lymph node tissue, taken after IRX-2 immunotherapy. In nucleotides, the CDR3 is TGTGCCAGCACTGAGGGGTTCGACTATGGCTACACCTTC. Protein sequence: CASTEGFDYGYTF.